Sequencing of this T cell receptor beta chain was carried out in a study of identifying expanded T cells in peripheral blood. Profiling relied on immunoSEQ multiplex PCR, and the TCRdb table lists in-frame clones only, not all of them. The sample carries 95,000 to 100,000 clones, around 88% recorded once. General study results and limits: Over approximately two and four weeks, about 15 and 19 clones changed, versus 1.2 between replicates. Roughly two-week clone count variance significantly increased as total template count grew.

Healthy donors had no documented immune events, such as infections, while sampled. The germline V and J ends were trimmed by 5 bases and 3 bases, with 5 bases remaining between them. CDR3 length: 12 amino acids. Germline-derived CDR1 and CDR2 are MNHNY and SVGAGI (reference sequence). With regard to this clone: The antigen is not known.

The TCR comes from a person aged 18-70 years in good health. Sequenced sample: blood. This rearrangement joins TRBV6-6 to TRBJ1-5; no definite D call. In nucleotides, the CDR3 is TGTGCCAGCAGTCGGTACAATCAGCCCCAGCATTTT. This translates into CASSRYNQPQHF.